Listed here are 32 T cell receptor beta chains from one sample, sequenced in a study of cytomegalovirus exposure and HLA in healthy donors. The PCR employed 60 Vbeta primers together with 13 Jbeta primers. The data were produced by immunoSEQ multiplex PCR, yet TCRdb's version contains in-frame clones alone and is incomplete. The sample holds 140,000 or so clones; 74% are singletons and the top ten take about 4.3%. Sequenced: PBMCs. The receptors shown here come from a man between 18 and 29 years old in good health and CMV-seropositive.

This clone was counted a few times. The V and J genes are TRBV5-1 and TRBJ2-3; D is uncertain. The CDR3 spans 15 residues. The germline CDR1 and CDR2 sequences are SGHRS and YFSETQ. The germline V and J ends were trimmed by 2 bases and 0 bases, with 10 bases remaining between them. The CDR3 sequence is CASSLEAGSTDTQYF. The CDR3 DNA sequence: TGCGCCAGCAGCTTAGAGGCCGGTAGCACAGATACGCAGTATTTT.

The CDR3 is CASSYGTGANTGELFF. The CDR3 region has the DNA TGTGCCAGCAGTTACGGGACAGGGGCGAACACCGGGGAGCTGTTTTTT. This chain connects TRBV6-5 to TRBJ2-2, with 10 positions matching TRBD1. The CDR3 runs to 16 residues. The V segment lost 2 bases and the J segment 0 bases; nucleotides outside the gene matches: 0. Germline lookup yields CDR1 MNHEY and CDR2 SVGAGI.

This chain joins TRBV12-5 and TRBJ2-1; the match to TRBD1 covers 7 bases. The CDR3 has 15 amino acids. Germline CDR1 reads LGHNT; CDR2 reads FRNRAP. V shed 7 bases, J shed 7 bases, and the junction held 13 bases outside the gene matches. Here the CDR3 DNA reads TGTGCTAGTGCCTACCTAGGGGGCAGAGGGAATGAGCAGTTCTTC. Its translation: CASAYLGGRGNEQFF. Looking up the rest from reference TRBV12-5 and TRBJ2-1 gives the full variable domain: DARVTQTPRHKVTEMGQEVTMRCQPILGHNTVFWYRQTMMQGLELLAYFRNRAPLDDSGMPKDRFSAEMPDATLATLKIQPSEPRDSAVYFCASAYLGGRGNEQFFGPGTRLTVL.

The CDR3 bases are TGTGCCAGCAGCTTAGCTAGTATGGGCTACACCGGGGAGCTGTTTTTT. Encoded protein: CASSLASMGYTGELFF. This rearrangement joins TRBV7-9 to TRBJ2-2; no clear D. The V end lost 0 bases, the J end lost 3 bases, and 11 bases lay between the germline ends. This CDR3 has 16 amino acids. The germline V gene has CDR1 SEHNR and CDR2 FQNEAQ (reference sequence).

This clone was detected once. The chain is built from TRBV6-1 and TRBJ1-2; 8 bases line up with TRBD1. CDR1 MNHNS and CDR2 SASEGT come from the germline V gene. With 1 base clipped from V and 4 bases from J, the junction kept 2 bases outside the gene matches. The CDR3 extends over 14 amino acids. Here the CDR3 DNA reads TGTGCCAGCAGTGAAGGGACAGGGCTCTATGGCTACACCTTC. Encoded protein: CASSEGTGLYGYTF.

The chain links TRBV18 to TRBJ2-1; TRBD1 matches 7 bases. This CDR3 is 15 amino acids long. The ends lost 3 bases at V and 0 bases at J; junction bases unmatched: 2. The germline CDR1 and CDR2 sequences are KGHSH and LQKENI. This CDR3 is CASSPRQGSYNEQFF. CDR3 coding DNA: TGTGCCAGCTCACCCCGACAGGGCTCCTACAATGAGCAGTTCTTC. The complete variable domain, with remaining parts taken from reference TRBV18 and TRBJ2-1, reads NAGVMQNPRHLVRRRGQEARLRCSPMKGHSHVYWYRQLPEEGLKFMVYLQKENIIDESGMPKERFSAEFPKEGPSILRIQQVVRGDSAAYFCASSPRQGSYNEQFFGPGTRLTVL.

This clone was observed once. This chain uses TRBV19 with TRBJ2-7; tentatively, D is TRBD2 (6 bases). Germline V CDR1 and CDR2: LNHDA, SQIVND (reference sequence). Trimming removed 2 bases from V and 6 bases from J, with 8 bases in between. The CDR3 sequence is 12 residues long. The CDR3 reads CASSINGGEQYF. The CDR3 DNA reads TGTGCCAGTAGTATAAACGGGGGCGAGCAGTACTTC.

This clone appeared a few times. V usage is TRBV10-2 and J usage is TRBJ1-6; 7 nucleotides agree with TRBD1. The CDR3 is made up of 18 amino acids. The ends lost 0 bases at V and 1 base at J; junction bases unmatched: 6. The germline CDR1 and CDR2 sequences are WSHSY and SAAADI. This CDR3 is CASSESLRGLSYNSPLHF. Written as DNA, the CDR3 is TGCGCCAGCAGTGAGTCGCTGAGGGGGCTGTCCTATAATTCACCCCTCCACTTT.

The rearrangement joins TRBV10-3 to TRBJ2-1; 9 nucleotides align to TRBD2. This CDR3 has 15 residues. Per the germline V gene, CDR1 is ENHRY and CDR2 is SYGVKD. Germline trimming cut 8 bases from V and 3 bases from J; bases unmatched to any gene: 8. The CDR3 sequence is CAIGVAGVNYNEQFF. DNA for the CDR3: TGTGCCATCGGAGTAGCGGGAGTTAACTACAATGAGCAGTTCTTC.

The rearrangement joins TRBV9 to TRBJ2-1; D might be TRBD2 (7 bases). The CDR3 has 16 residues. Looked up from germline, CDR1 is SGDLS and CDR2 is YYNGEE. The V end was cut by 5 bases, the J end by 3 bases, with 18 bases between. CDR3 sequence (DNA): TGTGCCAGCAGTCCCTCTGGGAGGGGGGGCTACAATGAGCAGTTCTTC. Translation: CASSPSGRGGYNEQFF.

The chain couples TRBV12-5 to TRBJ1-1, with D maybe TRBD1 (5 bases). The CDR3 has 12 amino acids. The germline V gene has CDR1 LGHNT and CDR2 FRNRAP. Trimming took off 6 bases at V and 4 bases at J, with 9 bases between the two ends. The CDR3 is CASGRDFTEAFF. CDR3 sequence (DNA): TGTGCTAGTGGCAGGGATTTCACTGAAGCTTTCTTT.

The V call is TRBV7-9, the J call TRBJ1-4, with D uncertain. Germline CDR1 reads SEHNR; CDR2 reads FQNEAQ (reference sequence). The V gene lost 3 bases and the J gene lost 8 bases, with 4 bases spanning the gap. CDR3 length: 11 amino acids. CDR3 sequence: CASSFTEKLFF. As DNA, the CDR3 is TGTGCCAGCAGCTTCACAGAAAAACTGTTTTTT.

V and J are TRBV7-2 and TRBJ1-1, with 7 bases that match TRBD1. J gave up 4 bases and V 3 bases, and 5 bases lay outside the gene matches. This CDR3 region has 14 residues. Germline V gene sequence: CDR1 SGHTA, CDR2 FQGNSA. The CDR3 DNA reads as TGTGCCAGCAGCTTTGACAGGGTAAGCACTGAAGCTTTCTTT. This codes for CASSFDRVSTEAFF.

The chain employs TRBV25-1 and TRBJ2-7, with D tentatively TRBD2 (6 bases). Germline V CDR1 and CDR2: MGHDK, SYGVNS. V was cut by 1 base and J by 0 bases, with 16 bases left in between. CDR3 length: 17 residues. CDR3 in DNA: TGTGCCAGCAGTGAATTACTAGGGGAAGCGGGCTCCTACGAGCAGTACTTC. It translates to CASSELLGEAGSYEQYF.

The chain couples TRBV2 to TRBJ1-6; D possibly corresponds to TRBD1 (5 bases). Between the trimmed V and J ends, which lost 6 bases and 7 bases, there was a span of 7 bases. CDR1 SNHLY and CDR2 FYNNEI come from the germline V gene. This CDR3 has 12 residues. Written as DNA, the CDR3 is TGTGCCAGCAGGGCAGGGAATTCACCCCTCCACTTT. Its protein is CASRAGNSPLHF.

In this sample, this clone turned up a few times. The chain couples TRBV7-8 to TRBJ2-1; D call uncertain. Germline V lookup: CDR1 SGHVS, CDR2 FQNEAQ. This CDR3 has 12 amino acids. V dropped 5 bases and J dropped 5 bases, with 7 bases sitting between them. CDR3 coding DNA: TGTGCCAGCAGCCCTATAGACAATGAGCAGTTCTTC. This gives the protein CASSPIDNEQFF.

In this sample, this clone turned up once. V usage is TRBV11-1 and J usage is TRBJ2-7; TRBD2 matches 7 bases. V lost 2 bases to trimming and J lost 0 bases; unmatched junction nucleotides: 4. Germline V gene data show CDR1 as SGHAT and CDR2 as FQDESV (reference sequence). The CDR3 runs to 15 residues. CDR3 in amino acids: CASSLSAGVSYEQYF. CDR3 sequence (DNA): TGTGCCAGCAGCTTATCTGCGGGAGTCTCCTACGAGCAGTACTTC.

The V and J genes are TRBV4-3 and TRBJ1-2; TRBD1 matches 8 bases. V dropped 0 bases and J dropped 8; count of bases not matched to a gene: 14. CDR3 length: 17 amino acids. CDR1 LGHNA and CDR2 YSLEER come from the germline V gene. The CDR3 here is CASSQDRGTGLHVGYTF. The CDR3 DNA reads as TGCGCCAGCAGCCAAGATCGAGGGACAGGACTCCACGTCGGCTACACCTTC.

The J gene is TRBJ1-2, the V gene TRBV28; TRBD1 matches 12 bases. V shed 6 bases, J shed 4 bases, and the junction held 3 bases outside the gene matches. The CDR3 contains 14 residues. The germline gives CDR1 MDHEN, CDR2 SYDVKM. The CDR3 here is CASRVGQGAYGYTF. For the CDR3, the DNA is TGTGCCAGCAGGGTGGGACAGGGGGCCTATGGCTACACCTTC.

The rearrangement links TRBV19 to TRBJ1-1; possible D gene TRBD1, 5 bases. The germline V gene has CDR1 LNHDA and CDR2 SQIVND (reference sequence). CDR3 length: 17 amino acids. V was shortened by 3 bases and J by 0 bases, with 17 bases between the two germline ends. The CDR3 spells CASSMSFGTGVNTEAFF. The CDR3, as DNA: TGTGCCAGTAGTATGTCTTTCGGGACGGGAGTGAACACTGAAGCTTTCTTT.

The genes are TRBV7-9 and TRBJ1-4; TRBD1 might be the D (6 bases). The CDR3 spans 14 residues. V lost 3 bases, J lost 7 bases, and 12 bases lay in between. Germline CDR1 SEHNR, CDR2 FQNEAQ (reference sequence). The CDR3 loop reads CASSLLGASEKLFF. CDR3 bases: TGTGCCAGCAGCTTGCTGGGGGCTTCTGAAAAACTGTTTTTT.

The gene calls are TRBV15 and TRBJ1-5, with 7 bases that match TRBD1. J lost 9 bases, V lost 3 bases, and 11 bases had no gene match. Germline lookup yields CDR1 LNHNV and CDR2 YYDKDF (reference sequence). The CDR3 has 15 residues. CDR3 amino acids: CATSRTTGDRWPQHF. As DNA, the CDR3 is TGTGCCACCAGCAGGACTACAGGGGATCGGTGGCCCCAGCATTTT.

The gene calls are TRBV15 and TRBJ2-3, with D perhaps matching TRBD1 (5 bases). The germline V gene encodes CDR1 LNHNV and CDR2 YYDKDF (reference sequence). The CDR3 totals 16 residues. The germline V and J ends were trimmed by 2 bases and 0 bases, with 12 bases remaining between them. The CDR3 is CATSRTKYRSTDTQYF. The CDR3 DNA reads TGTGCCACCAGCAGAACAAAATACAGGAGCACAGATACGCAGTATTTT.

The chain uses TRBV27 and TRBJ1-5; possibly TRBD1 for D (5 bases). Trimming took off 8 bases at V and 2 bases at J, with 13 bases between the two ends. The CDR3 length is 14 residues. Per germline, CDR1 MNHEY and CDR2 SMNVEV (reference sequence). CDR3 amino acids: CASRVGGGNQPQHF. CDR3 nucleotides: TGTGCCAGCCGCGTGGGAGGGGGCAATCAGCCCCAGCATTTT.

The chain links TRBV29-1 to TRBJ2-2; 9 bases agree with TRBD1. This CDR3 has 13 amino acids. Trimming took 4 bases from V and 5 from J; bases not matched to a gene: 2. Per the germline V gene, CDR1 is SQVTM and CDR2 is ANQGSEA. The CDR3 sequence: CSVVTGGTGELFF. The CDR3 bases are TGCAGCGTTGTGACAGGGGGAACCGGGGAGCTGTTTTTT.

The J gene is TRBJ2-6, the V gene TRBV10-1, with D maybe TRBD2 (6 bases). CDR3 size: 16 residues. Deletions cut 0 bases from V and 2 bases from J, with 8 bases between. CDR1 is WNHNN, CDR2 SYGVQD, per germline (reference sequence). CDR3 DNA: TGCGCCAGCAGTGAGTCGCGGGGCCCTGGGGCCAACGTCCTGACTTTC. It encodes CASSESRGPGANVLTF.

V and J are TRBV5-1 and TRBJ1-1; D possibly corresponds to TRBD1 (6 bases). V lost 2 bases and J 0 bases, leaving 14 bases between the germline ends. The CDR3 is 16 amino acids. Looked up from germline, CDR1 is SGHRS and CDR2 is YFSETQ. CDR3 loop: CASSLSRGHMNTEAFF. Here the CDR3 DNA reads TGCGCCAGCAGCTTAAGCAGGGGCCATATGAACACTGAAGCTTTCTTT.

The CDR3, as DNA: TGTGCCAGCAGCGTACGGGCGACAGGAAGGACCGGGGAGCTGTTTTTT. It yields the protein CASSVRATGRTGELFF. The chain couples TRBV7-2 to TRBJ2-2; tentatively, D is TRBD1 (6 bases). Germline assignment: CDR1 SGHTA and CDR2 FQGNSA. The CDR3 covers 16 residues. Trimming cost V 5 bases and J 5 bases, with 18 bases left between them.

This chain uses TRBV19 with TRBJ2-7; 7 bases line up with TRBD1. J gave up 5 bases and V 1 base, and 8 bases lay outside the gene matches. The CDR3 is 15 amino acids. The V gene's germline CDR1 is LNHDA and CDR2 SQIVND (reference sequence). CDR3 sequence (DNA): TGTGCCAGTAGTATAGGGCCCGGGACAGCCAACGAGCAGTACTTC. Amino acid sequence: CASSIGPGTANEQYF.

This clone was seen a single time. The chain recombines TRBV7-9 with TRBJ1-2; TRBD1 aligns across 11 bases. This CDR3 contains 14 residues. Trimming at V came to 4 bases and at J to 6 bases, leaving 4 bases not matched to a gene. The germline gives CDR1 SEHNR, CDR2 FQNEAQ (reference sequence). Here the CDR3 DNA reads TGTGCCAGCAGCTCGGGACAGGGGGGCCATGGCTACACCTTC. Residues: CASSSGQGGHGYTF.

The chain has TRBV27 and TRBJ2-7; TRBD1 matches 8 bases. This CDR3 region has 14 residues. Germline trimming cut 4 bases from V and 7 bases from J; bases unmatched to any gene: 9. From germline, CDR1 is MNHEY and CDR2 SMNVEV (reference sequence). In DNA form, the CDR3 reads TGTGCCAGCAGTTCGACAGGGGCCTTGGGGGAGCAGTACTTC. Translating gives CASSSTGALGEQYF.

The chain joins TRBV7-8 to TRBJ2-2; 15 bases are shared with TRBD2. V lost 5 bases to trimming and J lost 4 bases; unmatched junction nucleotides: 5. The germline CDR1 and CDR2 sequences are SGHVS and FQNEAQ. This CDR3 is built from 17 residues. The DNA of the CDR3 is TGTGCCAGCAGCCCCAGGACTAGCGGGGGGGGCACCGGGGAGCTGTTTTTT. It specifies CASSPRTSGGGTGELFF. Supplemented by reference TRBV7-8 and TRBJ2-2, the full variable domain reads GAGVSQSPRYKVAKRGQDVALRCDPISGHVSLFWYQQALGQGPEFLTYFQNEAQLDKSGLPSDRFFAERPEGSVSTLKIQRTQQEDSAVYLCASSPRTSGGGTGELFFGEGSRLTVL.